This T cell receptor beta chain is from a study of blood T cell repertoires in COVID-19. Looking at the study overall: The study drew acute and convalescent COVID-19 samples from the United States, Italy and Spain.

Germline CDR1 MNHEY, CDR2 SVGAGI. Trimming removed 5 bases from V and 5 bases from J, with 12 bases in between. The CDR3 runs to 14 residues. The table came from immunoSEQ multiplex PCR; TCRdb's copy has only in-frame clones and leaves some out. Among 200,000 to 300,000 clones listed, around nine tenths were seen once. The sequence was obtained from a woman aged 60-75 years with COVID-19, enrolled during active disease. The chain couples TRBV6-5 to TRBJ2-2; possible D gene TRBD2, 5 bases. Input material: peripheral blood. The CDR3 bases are TGTGCCAGCAGTCGAGGGAGAGGGACCGGGGAGCTGTTTTTT. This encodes CASSRGRGTGELFF.